This T cell receptor beta chain comes out of a study of blood T cell repertoires in COVID-19. Whole-study context: Nucleic acid was either cDNA or gDNA, and it came from T cells, B-cell-depleted T cells, or PBMCs.

From germline, CDR1 is MNHEY and CDR2 SVGAGI. The ends were cut back, 5 bases at V and 3 bases at J, with 11 bases in the middle. The CDR3 consists of 14 residues. Per the original methods: Nucleated cell counts were estimated from reference gene primer amplification. The protocol was immunoSEQ multiplex PCR, while the TCRdb copy is restricted to in-frame clones and leaves out a portion. V, J and clone size reflect that table, while D and trimming were determined from the DNA. The sample consists of some 150,000 clones, around 84% of them appearing once. This clone was recorded only once. The sample taken for sequencing was peripheral blood. This clonotype was obtained from a human donor in a cohort sampled during active COVID-19. This rearrangement joins TRBV6-5 to TRBJ1-5; maybe TRBD1 (6 bases). The CDR3 reads CASSLGQPNQPQHF. Written as DNA, the CDR3 is TGTGCCAGCAGTCTCGGACAGCCCAATCAGCCCCAGCATTTT.